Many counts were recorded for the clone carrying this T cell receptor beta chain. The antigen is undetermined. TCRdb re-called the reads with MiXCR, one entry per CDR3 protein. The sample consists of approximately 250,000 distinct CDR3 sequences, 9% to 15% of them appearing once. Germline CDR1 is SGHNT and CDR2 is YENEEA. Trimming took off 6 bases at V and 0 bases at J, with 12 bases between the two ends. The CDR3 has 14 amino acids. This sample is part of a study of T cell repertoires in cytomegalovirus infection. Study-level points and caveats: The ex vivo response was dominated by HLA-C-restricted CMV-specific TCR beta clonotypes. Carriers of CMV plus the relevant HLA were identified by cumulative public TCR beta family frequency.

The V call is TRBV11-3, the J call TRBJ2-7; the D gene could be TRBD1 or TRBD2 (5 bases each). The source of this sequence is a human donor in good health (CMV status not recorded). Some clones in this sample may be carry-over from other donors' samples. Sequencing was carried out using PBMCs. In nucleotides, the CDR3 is TGTGCCAGCAGTCGGGGCCGGAGCTCCTACGAGCAGTACTTC. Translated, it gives CASSRGRSSYEQYF.